Below, 31 T cell receptor beta chains from the same sample are listed, as sequenced in a study of type 1 and type 2 diabetes patients. Genomic DNA was the PCR template. The TCR beta CDR3 region was amplified using 30 forward and 13 reverse primers. TCRdb independently ran MiXCR on the multiplex PCR reads; one entry per CDR3 protein. The table records some 250,000 distinct CDR3 sequences, more than 45% of them present only once. Sequencing was done on a sample of peripheral blood mononuclear cells (PBMCs). The source of these receptors is a man younger than 30 with type 2 diabetes.

This clonotype has a handful of counts. The V and J genes are TRBV28 and TRBJ1-5; no reliable D call. V was shortened by 1 base and J by 4 bases, with 8 bases between the two germline ends. Germline values: CDR1 MDHEN, CDR2 SYDVKM. This CDR3 has 14 residues. CDR3 region: CASSLFRGNQPQHF. In DNA form, the CDR3 reads TGTGCCAGCAGTTTATTTCGCGGAAATCAGCCCCAGCATTTT.

The V gene is TRBV27, the J gene TRBJ2-2, with a weak D call TRBD2 (6 bases). Trimming left V 6 bases short and J 2 bases short, with 16 bases between. Germline CDR1 reads MNHEY; CDR2 reads SMNVEV (reference sequence). The CDR3 spans 16 residues. Here the CDR3 DNA reads TGTGCCAGCAGCCGGGGTAGCGGATTAAACACCGGGGAGCTGTTTTTT. Its protein is CASSRGSGLNTGELFF.

The V call is TRBV28, the J call TRBJ2-7, with D possibly being TRBD2 (5 bases). The germline V gene has CDR1 MDHEN and CDR2 SYDVKM. This CDR3 region has 14 residues. V gave up 6 bases and J gave up 7 bases, with 19 bases separating them. The CDR3 sequence is CASRVPGSRREQYF. The CDR3 DNA reads as TGTGCCAGCAGGGTCCCTGGGTCCCGGAGGGAGCAGTACTTC.

The chain is built from TRBV29-1 and TRBJ1-2; 8 bases are a match to TRBD1. CDR3 length: 15 residues. The germline V gene has CDR1 SQVTM and CDR2 ANQGSEA. CDR3 protein: CSARAGIGQGYGYTF. The CDR3 region has the DNA TGCAGTGCTAGAGCTGGAATCGGACAGGGCTATGGCTACACCTTC.

The chain has TRBV7-3 and TRBJ1-2; D not resolved. V was shortened by 4 bases and J by 4 bases, with 16 bases between the two germline ends. There are 15 residues in the CDR3. Germline V gene sequence: CDR1 SGHTA, CDR2 FQGTGA. The CDR3 loop is CASSSEGVKSYGYTF. The CDR3 coding sequence is TGTGCCAGCAGCTCAGAGGGAGTTAAATCCTATGGCTACACCTTC.

The CDR3 spells CASSLLEFGTQYF. CDR3 nucleotides: TGTGCCAGCAGCTTACTAGAATTCGGTACGCAGTATTTT. V is TRBV7-8 and J is TRBJ2-3; D is undetermined. V lost 2 bases and J 8 bases, leaving 11 bases between the germline ends. Germline V gives CDR1 SGHVS, CDR2 FQNEAQ. This CDR3 region has 13 residues. Full variable domain (missing parts from reference TRBV7-8 and TRBJ2-3): GAGVSQSPRYKVAKRGQDVALRCDPISGHVSLFWYQQALGQGPEFLTYFQNEAQLDKSGLPSDRFFAERPEGSVSTLKIQRTQQEDSAVYLCASSLLEFGTQYFGPGTRLTVL.

This clonotype came up a few times. This CDR3 is CASSLADSSNQPQHF. CDR3 DNA: TGTGCCAGCAGCTTGGCAGACAGCAGCAATCAGCCCCAGCATTTT. V usage is TRBV7-9 and J usage is TRBJ1-5, with D possibly TRBD1 on 5 matching bases. Trimming shortened V by 3 bases and J by 1 base, and 10 bases separated the two germline ends. This CDR3 has 15 amino acids. In germline, CDR1 is SEHNR, CDR2 FQNEAQ (reference sequence).

This clonotype has just a few counts. The chain recombines TRBV2 with TRBJ1-2; unclear D gene. Looked up from germline, CDR1 is SNHLY and CDR2 is FYNNEI. Trimming took 8 bases from V and 8 from J, leaving 9 bases between them. The length of the CDR3 is 10 residues. CDR3 nucleotides: TGTGCCAGCCGTCTTGAGGGCTACACCTTC. This codes for CASRLEGYTF.

This clonotype was observed a few times. The genes are TRBV10-1 and TRBJ2-4; tentative D call: TRBD2 (6 bases). V lost 4 bases, J lost 4 bases, and 11 bases lay in between. Germline V gives CDR1 WNHNN, CDR2 SYGVQD (reference sequence). This CDR3 comprises 14 residues. CDR3 loop: CASSAGGLKNIQYF. In DNA, the CDR3 is TGCGCCAGCAGTGCTGGGGGGTTGAAAAACATTCAGTACTTC.

The chain uses TRBV15 and TRBJ2-7; TRBD1 aligns across 9 bases. Germline loops: CDR1 LNHNV, CDR2 YYDKDF (reference sequence). Losses at the gene ends were 2 bases for V and 3 bases for J; bases not matched to a gene: 5. CDR3 length: 15 amino acids. The CDR3 spells CATSRSGTGIYEQYF. DNA for the CDR3: TGTGCCACCAGCAGATCCGGGACAGGGATCTACGAGCAGTACTTC.

Only one count was recorded for this clonotype. As DNA, the CDR3 is TGTGCCAGCAGATCTTTGGGACAGAGCAATGAGCAGTTCTTC. Translating gives CASRSLGQSNEQFF. The chain links TRBV6-6 to TRBJ2-1; 7 bases line up with TRBD1. The germline CDR1 and CDR2 sequences are MNHNY and SVGAGI (reference sequence). The CDR3 has 14 residues. The ends lost 6 bases at V and 6 bases at J; junction bases unmatched: 8.

This clonotype appeared a few times. The rearrangement uses TRBV19 and TRBJ2-2; D unclear. The CDR3 runs 13 residues. In germline, CDR1 is LNHDA, CDR2 SQIVND (reference sequence). Deletions cut 1 base from V and 4 bases from J, with 4 bases between. CDR3 loop: CASSIVGTGELFF. The CDR3 DNA reads as TGTGCCAGTAGTATAGTAGGCACCGGGGAGCTGTTTTTT.

The chain carries TRBV5-1 and TRBJ2-3, with 7 bases fitting TRBD1. The CDR3 has 15 residues. The germline V gene encodes CDR1 SGHRS and CDR2 YFSETQ. V was pared by 4 bases and J by 3 bases, with 8 bases of the junction left unmatched. CDR3 loop: CASSRGQAETDTQYF. The CDR3 bases are TGCGCCAGCAGCAGAGGACAGGCTGAGACAGATACGCAGTATTTT. Full variable domain (missing parts from reference TRBV5-1 and TRBJ2-3): KAGVTQTPRYLIKTRGQQVTLSCSPISGHRSVSWYQQTPGQGLQFLFEYFSETQRNKGNFPGRFSGRQFSNSRSEMNVSTLELGDSALYLCASSRGQAETDTQYFGPGTRLTVL.

This clonotype was picked up many times. The chain uses TRBV7-8 and TRBJ1-2; possibly TRBD1 for D (6 bases). Trimming left V 1 base short and J 4 bases short, with 7 bases between. The CDR3 totals 13 residues. Germline CDR1 SGHVS, CDR2 FQNEAQ. CDR3 protein: CASSLGTAYGYTF. The DNA of the CDR3 is TGTGCCAGCAGCTTAGGGACAGCCTATGGCTACACCTTC.

The chain employs TRBV7-2 and TRBJ2-6, with D perhaps matching TRBD2 (5 bases). V was pared by 5 bases and J by 7 bases, with 24 bases between. Looked up from germline, CDR1 is SGHTA and CDR2 is FQGNSA. The CDR3 consists of 18 residues. In DNA form, the CDR3 reads TGTGCCAGCAGCCAAGGAGGCTTCTCGAACCCTCCTGCCAACGTCCTGACTTTC. Translation gives CASSQGGFSNPPANVLTF.

V is TRBV2 and J is TRBJ2-5; 7 nucleotides match TRBD1. Germline assignment: CDR1 SNHLY and CDR2 FYNNEI. With 7 bases clipped from V and 5 bases from J, the junction kept 7 bases outside the gene matches. This CDR3 region has 13 residues. The CDR3 loop reads CASMTGQGETQYF. The CDR3 nucleotides read TGTGCCAGCATGACAGGGCAGGGCGAGACCCAGTACTTC.

This sequence joins TRBV6-5 and TRBJ1-2; D is ambiguous. Germline V gene lookup returns CDR1 MNHEY and CDR2 SVGAGI. Trimming cost V 4 bases and J 8 bases, with 17 bases left between them. The CDR3 runs to 14 residues. The CDR3 sequence: CASSSPRLSRGYTF. CDR3 DNA: TGTGCCAGCAGTTCCCCAAGGCTTTCGAGAGGCTACACCTTC.

The chain combines TRBV19 with TRBJ2-1; 10 bases line up with TRBD2. CDR3 length equals 19 residues. V shed 8 bases, J shed 1 base, and the junction held 17 bases outside the gene matches. The germline gives CDR1 LNHDA, CDR2 SQIVND (reference sequence). DNA for the CDR3: TGTGCCAGTTCTCTGGGGCCTAGCGGGGGCCCAGGGTCCTACAATGAGCAGTTCTTC. This codes for CASSLGPSGGPGSYNEQFF.

The chain couples TRBV11-2 to TRBJ1-4; D possibly corresponds to TRBD1 (6 bases). Per germline, CDR1 SGHAT and CDR2 FQNNGV. V lost 5 bases and J lost 5, with 18 bases in between. CDR3 length: 16 residues. Written as DNA, the CDR3 is TGTGCCAGCAGCCCCATGGAAGGACAGTTAAATGAAAAACTGTTTTTT. Translating gives CASSPMEGQLNEKLFF.

This clonotype has only a few counts. This chain connects TRBV30 to TRBJ1-5, with D uncertain. The CDR3 runs to 17 residues. The ends were cut back, 0 bases at V and 5 bases at J, with 20 bases in the middle. Germline lookup yields CDR1 GTSNPN and CDR2 SVGIG (reference sequence). The CDR3 sequence: CAWSVVGFPNPDQPQHF. Here the CDR3 DNA reads TGTGCCTGGAGTGTTGTTGGGTTCCCAAACCCGGATCAGCCCCAGCATTTT.

This clonotype was observed many times. V usage is TRBV19 and J usage is TRBJ1-2; 9 bases match TRBD1. The ends lost 6 bases at V and 2 bases at J; junction bases unmatched: 4. The CDR3 extends over 14 amino acids. Germline values: CDR1 LNHDA, CDR2 SQIVND (reference sequence). The DNA of the CDR3 is TGTGCCAGTAGGGACAGGGGAGACAACTATGGCTACACCTTC. Translated, it gives CASRDRGDNYGYTF.

A word on this clonotype: A read error may explain this, as a much larger clone is one base away. V usage is TRBV15 and J usage is TRBJ1-2, with D perhaps matching TRBD1 (6 bases). Germline V gene lookup returns CDR1 LNHNV and CDR2 YYDKDF (reference sequence). V was trimmed by 1 base and J by 3 bases, leaving 12 bases between them. CDR3 length: 15 amino acids. As DNA, the CDR3 is TGTGCCACCAGCAGAGTAATGACAGGAGACTATGGCTACACCTTC. Translated, it gives CATSRVMTGDYGYTF. The full variable domain, in which reference TRBV15 and TRBJ1-2 provide the parts outside the CDR3, is DAMVIQNPRYQVTQFGKPVTLSCSQTLNHNVMYWYQQKSSQAPKLLFHYYDKDFNNEADTPDNFQSRRPNTSFCFLDIRSPGLGDTAMYLCATSRVMTGDYGYTFGSGTRLTVV.

The chain joins TRBV19 to TRBJ2-2; unclear D gene. The germline V gene encodes CDR1 LNHDA and CDR2 SQIVND (reference sequence). V shed 3 bases and J shed 6 bases, with 5 bases lying between them. The CDR3 contains 12 residues. This CDR3 reads CASSMAAGELFF. CDR3 sequence (DNA): TGTGCCAGTAGTATGGCGGCCGGGGAGCTGTTTTTT.

The chain has TRBV4-1 and TRBJ2-7; D is possibly TRBD2 (6 bases). The V gene lost 3 bases and the J gene lost 4 bases, with 10 bases spanning the gap. The germline V gene has CDR1 MGHRA and CDR2 YSYEKL. The CDR3 contains 13 residues. The CDR3 is CASSQNSGYEQYF. CDR3 bases: TGCGCCAGCAGCCAGAATAGCGGTTACGAGCAGTACTTC.

This clonotype was observed a handful of times. The chain links TRBV5-8 to TRBJ2-7; D is uncertain. Per germline, CDR1 SGHTS and CDR2 YDEGEE. Deletions cut 1 base from V and 3 bases from J, with 5 bases between. CDR3 length: 12 amino acids. CDR3 amino acids: CASSLFSYEQYF. The CDR3 DNA sequence: TGTGCCAGCAGCTTGTTCAGCTACGAGCAGTACTTC.

The chain employs TRBV20-1 and TRBJ2-3; tentative D call: TRBD1 (7 bases). The CDR3 is made up of 18 amino acids. Trimming cost V 5 bases and J 4 bases, with 28 bases left between them. Germline V CDR1 and CDR2: DFQATT, SNEGSKA (reference sequence). The CDR3 DNA reads TGCAGTGCTCCTATCGCCGGAACTTCAGGGGGGTGGGCAGATACGCAGTATTTT. This sequence encodes CSAPIAGTSGGWADTQYF.

CDR3 loop: CASSDGTGQAFF. CDR3 nucleotides: TGTGCCAGCAGCGATGGGACGGGGCAAGCTTTCTTT. The genes are TRBV7-3 and TRBJ1-1; a weak D match, TRBD1 (5 bases). Trimming cost V 5 bases and J 9 bases, with 13 bases left between them. Per the germline V gene, CDR1 is SGHTA and CDR2 is FQGTGA. The CDR3 has 12 amino acids.

This clonotype was counted between two and nine times. The V gene is TRBV28, the J gene TRBJ1-1; D is unclear. V was shortened by 7 bases and J by 4 bases, with 16 bases between the two germline ends. The CDR3 is 14 residues long. Germline V CDR1 and CDR2: MDHEN, SYDVKM. The CDR3 spells CASTIPRSLTEAFF. The CDR3 nucleotides are TGTGCCAGCACTATTCCGCGGTCTCTCACTGAAGCTTTCTTT.

V gene TRBV30 combines with J gene TRBJ2-1; the D is unclear. Germline assignment: CDR1 GTSNPN and CDR2 SVGIG (reference sequence). V was shortened by 2 bases and J by 9 bases, with 20 bases between the two germline ends. The CDR3 totals 15 residues. The CDR3 bases are TGTGCCTGGAGTTATCACGGCGCGGACCTCAGTGAGCAGTTCTTC. It encodes CAWSYHGADLSEQFF.

On this clonotype: Compared with germline, one end of the junction differs, possibly owing to a read error. V gene TRBV2 combines with J gene TRBJ2-7; 16 bases align to TRBD2. Germline CDR1 is SNHLY and CDR2 is FYNNEI. The CDR3 sequence is 15 residues long. The CDR3 loop is CAISGTSGGAGEQYF. CDR3 in DNA: TGTGCCATCAGTGGGACTAGCGGGGGGGCGGGCGAGCAGTACTTC. The variable domain in full, completed from reference TRBV2 and TRBJ2-7, reads EPEVTQTPSHQVTQMGQEVILRCVPISNHLYFYWYRQILGQKVEFLVSFYNNEISEKSEIFDDQFSVERPDGSNFTLKIRSTKLEDSAMYFCAISGTSGGAGEQYFGPGTRLTVT.

V is TRBV30 and J is TRBJ2-1; 15 bases match TRBD2. The germline V gene has CDR1 GTSNPN and CDR2 SVGIG (reference sequence). This CDR3 contains 17 residues. V shed 1 base and J 8 bases; nucleotides not matched to a gene: 9. The CDR3 loop reads CAWSEGLAGGLGDEQFF. The CDR3 nucleotides are TGTGCCTGGAGTGAAGGACTAGCGGGAGGGTTAGGCGATGAGCAGTTCTTC.